These 10 T cell receptor beta chains originate from one sample sequenced in a study of PD-L1 blockade in urothelial cancer. Stated time point: pretreatment peripheral blood. Assay: immunoSEQ multiplex PCR; the TCRdb copy retains only in-frame clones and omits some. The data contain about 87,000 clones, about 90% of them singletons. Sequencing used PBMCs, obtained around atezolizumab (anti-PD-L1) treatment. The receptors shown here come from a woman of 80 years or more with urothelial cancer.

The chain recombines TRBV21-1 with TRBJ2-7; the table calls TRBD2, which could not be checked here. TRBV21-1 is designated a pseudogene. CDR3 length: 14 residues. CDR3 in amino acids: CASTDSPSPYEQYF. The CDR3 nucleotides read TGTGCCAGCACCGACTCGCCGAGTCCCTACGAGCAGTACTTC.

The chain is built from TRBV9 and TRBJ1-2; maybe TRBD1 (6 bases). CDR1 and CDR2 (germline): SGDLS, YYNGEE. V lost 3 bases and J lost 8, with 20 bases in between. This CDR3 spans 15 amino acids. This CDR3 reads CASSGTGTPRHGYTF. DNA for the CDR3: TGTGCCAGCAGCGGAACCGGGACACCCCGGCACGGCTACACCTTC.

This clone was found once. The chain has TRBV25-1 and TRBJ1-2, with TRBD1 matching 8 bases. CDR1 and CDR2 from the germline V gene are MGHDK and SYGVNS. The CDR3 loop spans 15 amino acids. V was pared by 1 base and J by 3 bases, with 4 bases of the junction left unmatched. In DNA, the CDR3 is TGTGCCAGCAGTGAATCTCTACAGGGGGACTATGGCTACACCTTC. Protein product: CASSESLQGDYGYTF.

The genes are TRBV6-1 and TRBJ1-1, with 9 bases identical to TRBD1. Germline V gene sequence: CDR1 MNHNS, CDR2 SASEGT. J gave up 6 bases and V 4 bases, and 3 bases lay outside the gene matches. This CDR3 comprises 13 residues. CDR3 loop: CASSVRDRAEAFF. The CDR3 coding sequence is TGTGCCAGCAGTGTACGGGACAGGGCTGAAGCTTTCTTT.

The genes are TRBV11-2 and TRBJ2-7; possibly TRBD2 for D (5 bases). The germline V and J ends were trimmed by 5 bases and 4 bases, with 12 bases remaining between them. The CDR3 totals 13 residues. From germline, CDR1 is SGHAT and CDR2 FQNNGV. The CDR3 here is CASSVVGEYEQYF. CDR3 nucleotides: TGTGCCAGCAGCGTAGTCGGGGAGTACGAGCAGTACTTC.

The chain couples TRBV18 to TRBJ2-1; the match to TRBD2 covers 9 bases. J was trimmed by 6 bases and V by 4 bases; bases with no gene match: 7. The CDR3 has 15 amino acids. CDR1 and CDR2 (germline): KGHSH, LQKENI. The CDR3 DNA is TGTGCCAGCTCACTCCGACTAGCGGACTTCAATGAGCAGTTCTTC. Translating gives CASSLRLADFNEQFF.

The gene calls are TRBV6-1 and TRBJ1-3; unclear D gene. Germline-derived CDR1 and CDR2 are MNHNS and SASEGT. This CDR3 region has 14 residues. V dropped 7 bases and J dropped 0 bases, with 10 bases sitting between them. The CDR3 reads CASIAGSSGNTIYF. CDR3 nucleotide sequence: TGTGCCAGCATAGCCGGGAGCTCTGGAAACACCATATATTTT.

The rearrangement uses TRBV7-2 and TRBJ2-7, with 16 bases aligning to TRBD2. CDR1 is SGHTA, CDR2 FQGNSA, per germline. This CDR3 has 19 residues. The trim removed 5 bases at V and 7 bases at J, leaving 17 bases unmatched. For the CDR3, the DNA is TGTGCCAGCAGCGCACAGCAACCGGGACTAGCGGGGGGGGCTTATGAGCAGTACTTC. Amino acids: CASSAQQPGLAGGAYEQYF.

The chain has TRBV6-6 and TRBJ1-1; no clear D gene. Trimming removed 5 bases at V and 4 bases at J, with 5 bases between. The CDR3 totals 11 residues. CDR1 and CDR2 from the germline V gene are MNHNY and SVGAGI (reference sequence). CDR3 sequence reads: CASSPSTEAFF. The CDR3 region has the DNA TGTGCCAGCAGTCCTTCCACTGAAGCTTTCTTT.

CDR3 coding DNA: TGTGCCAGCAGCGACGGGGTTAACTATGGCTACACCTTC. Residues: CASSDGVNYGYTF. The chain joins TRBV9 to TRBJ1-2; D call uncertain. The V end lost 3 bases, the J end lost 1 base, and 7 bases lay between the germline ends. The CDR3 is 13 amino acids. Germline V gene data show CDR1 as SGDLS and CDR2 as YYNGEE.